This TCR beta chain was captured by sequencing in a study of cytomegalovirus exposure and HLA in healthy donors. The PCR ran on 60 Vbeta and 13 Jbeta primers. Clones were read by immunoSEQ multiplex PCR, and TCRdb kept only the in-frame ones, dropping some. The sample yields around 150,000 clones, roughly four fifths seen once. V was trimmed by 5 bases and J by 2 bases, leaving 10 bases between them. Germline CDR1 reads LNHDA; CDR2 reads SQIVND (reference sequence). CDR3 length: 13 amino acids. This rearrangement joins TRBV19 to TRBJ2-7; D might be TRBD2 (5 bases). The TCR comes from a woman aged 40 to 49 in good health and CMV-seronegative. The sequencing input was PBMCs. The CDR3 region has the DNA TGTGCCAGTAGTCCGGGAACCACCTACGAGCAGTACTTC. This translates into CASSPGTTYEQYF. Combining the CDR3 with reference TRBV19 and TRBJ2-7 gives the whole variable domain DGGITQSPKYLFRKEGQNVTLSCEQNLNHDAMYWYRQDPGQGLRLIYYSQIVNDFQKGDIAEGYSVSREKKESFPLTVTSAQKNPTAFYLCASSPGTTYEQYFGPGTRLTVT.